These T cell receptor beta chains were read from a single sample in a study of blood T cells in healthy people across ages. One entry per CDR3 protein, called by TCRdb with MiXCR from the 5' RACE reads. The sample has about a million distinct CDR3 sequences; 35% to 40% are singletons. Sequences were obtained from blood. The receptors shown here come from a man younger than 35 in good health. Each CDR3 is given with its conserved first and last residue. D genes are given only for firm matches.

v_call: TRBV6-5
d_call: -
j_call: TRBJ1-2
cdr3_aa: CASSYGFSYGYTF

v_call: TRBV28
d_call: -
j_call: -
cdr3_aa: CASRPDRLKKGIQYF

v_call: TRBV5-4
d_call: -
j_call: TRBJ2-1
cdr3_aa: CASSFPGTANNEQFF

v_call: TRBV20-1
d_call: TRBD1
j_call: TRBJ1-6
cdr3_aa: CSARRGQGTSPLHF

v_call: TRBV20-1
d_call: -
j_call: TRBJ1-1
cdr3_aa: CSASAPGASEAFF

v_call: TRBV30
d_call: TRBD1
j_call: TRBJ1-1
cdr3_aa: CACLTGAVAFF

v_call: TRBV20-1
d_call: -
j_call: TRBJ1-5
cdr3_aa: CSAGWTAIYSNQPQHF

v_call: TRBV9
d_call: TRBD1
j_call: TRBJ1-6
cdr3_aa: CASSGDRGLYNSPLHF

v_call: TRBV6-5
d_call: -
j_call: TRBJ1-1
cdr3_aa: CASSYANRNTEAFF

v_call: TRBV6-2/TRBV6-3
d_call: TRBD1
j_call: TRBJ1-5
cdr3_aa: CASSQSRDRGFQPQHF

v_call: TRBV6-1
d_call: TRBD2
j_call: TRBJ2-3
cdr3_aa: CASSRTSGGVGATDTQYF

v_call: TRBV10-3
d_call: -
j_call: TRBJ2-2
cdr3_aa: CAISGGRTSNTGELFF

v_call: TRBV6-5
d_call: -
j_call: TRBJ1-1
cdr3_aa: CASSYSIVMNTEAFF

v_call: TRBV30
d_call: -
j_call: TRBJ1-2
cdr3_aa: CAWNLGGNYGYTF

v_call: TRBV20-1
d_call: -
j_call: -
cdr3_aa: CRARGETQYF

v_call: TRBV20-1
d_call: -
j_call: TRBJ2-2
cdr3_aa: CSARFPANTGELFF

v_call: TRBV6-5
d_call: -
j_call: TRBJ1-2
cdr3_aa: CASSYKRLAGVGYGYTF

v_call: TRBV20-1
d_call: -
j_call: TRBJ1-4
cdr3_aa: CSARVIPPNRLEGKLFF

v_call: TRBV7-2
d_call: TRBD2
j_call: TRBJ2-7
cdr3_aa: CASSDGTSGWDYEQYF

v_call: TRBV12-3/TRBV12-4
d_call: -
j_call: TRBJ2-3
cdr3_aa: CASSLFQGTDTQYF

v_call: TRBV7-8
d_call: TRBD2
j_call: TRBJ2-3
cdr3_aa: CASSLGRASGGLTDTQYF

v_call: TRBV12-3/TRBV12-4
d_call: -
j_call: TRBJ1-2
cdr3_aa: CASSFRSGNYGYTF

v_call: TRBV4-3
d_call: -
j_call: TRBJ1-5
cdr3_aa: CASSPHHRNQPQHF

v_call: TRBV27
d_call: -
j_call: -
cdr3_aa: CASSQQGKVDNEQYF

v_call: TRBV29-1
d_call: -
j_call: TRBJ1-1
cdr3_aa: CSVAQGGTEAFF

v_call: TRBV11-2
d_call: -
j_call: TRBJ1-1
cdr3_aa: CASSPQGIGNAFF

v_call: TRBV4-2
d_call: -
j_call: TRBJ1-2
cdr3_aa: CASNLGEGSLHCTF

v_call: TRBV2
d_call: TRBD1
j_call: TRBJ1-5
cdr3_aa: CASSRDRVRSNQPQHF

v_call: TRBV20-1
d_call: -
j_call: TRBJ2-5
cdr3_aa: CSARDVGARETQYF

v_call: TRBV7-2
d_call: -
j_call: TRBJ1-2
cdr3_aa: CASSLVAVRRGYTF

v_call: TRBV2
d_call: -
j_call: TRBJ1-2
cdr3_aa: CASSIMASRGYTF

v_call: TRBV27
d_call: -
j_call: TRBJ2-3
cdr3_aa: CASTTRVTDTQYF

v_call: TRBV20-1
d_call: TRBD2
j_call: TRBJ2-1
cdr3_aa: CSAWTSGGHDNEQFF

v_call: TRBV7-9
d_call: -
j_call: TRBJ1-4
cdr3_aa: CASSLTTQPGKLFF

v_call: TRBV10-3
d_call: TRBD1
j_call: TRBJ1-2
cdr3_aa: CAISDRGDYGYTF

v_call: TRBV6-5
d_call: -
j_call: TRBJ1-1
cdr3_aa: CASRTRAVNTEAFF

v_call: TRBV4-3
d_call: -
j_call: TRBJ1-1
cdr3_aa: CASSQDPEGDTEAFF

v_call: TRBV9
d_call: -
j_call: TRBJ1-2
cdr3_aa: CASSVGPAANYGYTF

v_call: TRBV2
d_call: -
j_call: TRBJ2-6
cdr3_aa: CASRGRSGANVLTF

v_call: TRBV11-2
d_call: -
j_call: TRBJ1-2
cdr3_aa: CASSGFVYGYTF

v_call: TRBV3-1
d_call: -
j_call: TRBJ2-1
cdr3_aa: CASSQGTWLRAFF

v_call: TRBV6-5
d_call: -
j_call: TRBJ2-1
cdr3_aa: CASRAQTDANEQFF